A selection of T cell receptor beta chains follows, all from one sample in a study of T cell changes during pregnancy in multiple sclerosis. Method: immunoSEQ multiplex PCR; TCRdb's copy keeps in-frame clones and lacks some. The repertoire includes fewer than 60,000 clones, approximately 95% of them detected once, and 5.5% to 6% sits in the top ten. Sequenced here: CD8+ T cells from peripheral blood mononuclear cells, sampled in the first trimester of pregnancy. The receptors originated from a female donor with multiple sclerosis, enrolled in a pregnancy study. The CDR3 runs from the conserved cysteine through the conserved F or W. A D gene is named only where the DNA matches it firmly.

14	TRBV6-1	TRBJ1-3	.	TGTGCCACCAGTGTGGGTGATGCAGGCAACACCATATATTTT	CATSVGDAGNTIYF
16	TRBV27	TRBJ2-7	TRBD1	TGTGCCAGCGGCATAAAACAGGGGGTTTTATCCTACGAGCAGTACTTC	CASGIKQGVLSYEQYF
13	TRBV19	TRBJ2-7	.	TGTGCCAGTAGTCCGGGGAGCTCCTACGAGCAGTACTTC	CASSPGSSYEQYF
13	TRBV27	TRBJ2-7	TRBD1	TGTGCCAGCATGACAGGGGGCAGCTACGAGCAGTACTTC	CASMTGGSYEQYF
16	TRBV5-4	TRBJ2-1	TRBD2	TGTGCCAGCAGCTTGTCCCGGGAGGTGTCCTACAATGAGCAGTTCTTC	CASSLSREVSYNEQFF
20	TRBV6-1	TRBJ2-2	TRBD1	TGTGCCAGCAGTGTTTTAGGGGACAGGGGGGTCCCGGATCTCACCGGGGAGCTGTTTTTT	CASSVLGDRGVPDLTGELFF
15	TRBV27	TRBJ2-5	TRBD1	TGTGCCAGCAGAATGAGGGACAGGCCCACGGAGACCCAGTACTTC	CASRMRDRPTETQYF
15	TRBV5-1	TRBJ1-2	TRBD1	TGCGCCAGCAGCGAACAAAATACAGGGGAGTATGGCTACACCTTC	CASSEQNTGEYGYTF
13	TRBV10-3	TRBJ2-5	.	TGTGCCATCAAAGACGGCCTAGGGGTGACCCAGTACTTC	CAIKDGLGVTQYF
16	TRBV5-1	TRBJ2-2	TRBD2	TGCGCCAGCAGCTCGCCAGCGGGAGGGCCAACCGGGGAGCTGTTTTTT	CASSSPAGGPTGELFF
12	TRBV9	TRBJ2-7	.	TGTGCCAGCAGCCCCGGGGGCTACGAGCAGTACTTC	CASSPGGYEQYF
12	TRBV19	TRBJ1-1	TRBD1	TGTGCCAGTAGTCCGACAGGGGATGAAGCTTTCTTT	CASSPTGDEAFF
15	TRBV5-6	TRBJ1-2	TRBD1	TGTGCCAGCAGCGGAGACCTGCAGGGGGCCTATGGCTACACCTTC	CASSGDLQGAYGYTF
16	TRBV6-5	TRBJ2-3	.	TGTGCCAGCAGTTACCGGACGGCGGGACCCCCAGATACGCAGTATTTT	CASSYRTAGPPDTQYF
11	TRBV29-1	TRBJ1-2	.	TGCAGTGTCCCGGAGAACTATGGCTACACCTTC	CSVPENYGYTF
15	TRBV27	TRBJ2-7	.	TGTGCCAGCAATCCACCGGGACAACAATCGTACGAGCAGTACTTC	CASNPPGQQSYEQYF
15	TRBV2	TRBJ2-5	TRBD2	TGTGCCAGCCTCCCGACTAGCGGCGCTGTAGAGACCCAGTACTTC	CASLPTSGAVETQYF
15	TRBV19	TRBJ2-1	.	TGTGCCAGTAGTATGCAAGGAGGCCGGGGGAATGAGCAGTTCTTC	CASSMQGGRGNEQFF